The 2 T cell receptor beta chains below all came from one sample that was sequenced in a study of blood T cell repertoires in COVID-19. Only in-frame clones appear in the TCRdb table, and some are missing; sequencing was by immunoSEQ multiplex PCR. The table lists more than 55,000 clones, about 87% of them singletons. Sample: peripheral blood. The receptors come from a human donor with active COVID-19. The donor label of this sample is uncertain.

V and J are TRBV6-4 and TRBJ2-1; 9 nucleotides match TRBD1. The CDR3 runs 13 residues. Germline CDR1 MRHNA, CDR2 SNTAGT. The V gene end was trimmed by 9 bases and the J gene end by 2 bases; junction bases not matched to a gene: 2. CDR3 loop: CASGQGPYNEQFF. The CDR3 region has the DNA TGTGCCAGTGGACAGGGGCCCTACAATGAGCAGTTCTTC.

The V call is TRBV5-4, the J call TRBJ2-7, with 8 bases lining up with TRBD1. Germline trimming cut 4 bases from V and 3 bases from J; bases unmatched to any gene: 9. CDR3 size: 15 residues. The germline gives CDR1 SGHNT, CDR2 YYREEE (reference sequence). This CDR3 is CASSLGTGFDYEQYF. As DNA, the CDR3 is TGTGCCAGCAGCCTGGGGACAGGTTTCGACTACGAGCAGTACTTC.